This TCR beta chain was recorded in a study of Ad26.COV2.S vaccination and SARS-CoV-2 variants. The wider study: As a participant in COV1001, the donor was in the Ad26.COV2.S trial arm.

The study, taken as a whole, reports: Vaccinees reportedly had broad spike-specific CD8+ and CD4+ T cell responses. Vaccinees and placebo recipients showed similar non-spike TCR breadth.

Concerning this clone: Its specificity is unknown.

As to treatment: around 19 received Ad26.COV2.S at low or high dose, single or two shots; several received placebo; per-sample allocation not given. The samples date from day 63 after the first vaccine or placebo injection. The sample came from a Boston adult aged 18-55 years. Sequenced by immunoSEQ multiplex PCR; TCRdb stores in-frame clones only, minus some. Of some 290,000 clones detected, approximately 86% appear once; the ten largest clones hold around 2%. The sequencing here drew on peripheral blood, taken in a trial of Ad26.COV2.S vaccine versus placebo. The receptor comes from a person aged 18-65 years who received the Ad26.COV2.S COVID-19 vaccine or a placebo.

The CDR3 is CASSESTGSGNTIYF. CDR3 nucleotides: TGTGCCAGCAGTGAAAGCACAGGGTCTGGAAACACCATATATTTT. The chain couples TRBV6-1 to TRBJ1-3; D is perhaps TRBD1 (6 bases). V shed 2 bases and J shed 1 base, with 9 bases lying between them. Germline-derived CDR1 and CDR2 are MNHNS and SASEGT. The CDR3 has 15 residues.